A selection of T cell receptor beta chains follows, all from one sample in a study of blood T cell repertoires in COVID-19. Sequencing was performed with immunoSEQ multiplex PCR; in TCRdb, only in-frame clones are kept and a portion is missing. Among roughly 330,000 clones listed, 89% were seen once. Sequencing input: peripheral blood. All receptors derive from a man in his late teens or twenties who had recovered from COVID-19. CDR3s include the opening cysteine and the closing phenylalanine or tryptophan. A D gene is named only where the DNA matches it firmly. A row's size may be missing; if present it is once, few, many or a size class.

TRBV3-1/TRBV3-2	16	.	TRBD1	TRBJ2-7	CASSQRLRGSTYEQYF	TGTGCCAGCAGCCAACGCCTCAGGGGGTCCACCTACGAGCAGTACTTC
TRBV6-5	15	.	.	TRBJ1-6	CASSYSNGYNSPLHF	TGTGCCAGCAGTTACTCGAACGGTTATAATTCACCCCTCCACTTT
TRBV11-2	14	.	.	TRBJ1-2	CASSLSTENYGYTF	TGTGCCAGCAGCCTCTCGACAGAAAACTATGGCTACACCTTC
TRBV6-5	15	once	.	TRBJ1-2	CASSYDSGSTYGYTF	TGTGCCAGCAGTTACGACAGCGGGAGTACTTATGGCTACACCTTC
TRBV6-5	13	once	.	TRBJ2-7	CASSYTALYEQYF	TGTGCCAGCAGTTACACCGCGCTATACGAGCAGTACTTC
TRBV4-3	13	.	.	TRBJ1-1	CASSQDGQGKAFF	TGCGCCAGCAGCCAAGATGGCCAGGGGAAGGCTTTCTTT
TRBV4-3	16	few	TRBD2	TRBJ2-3	CASSQGFSGVADTQYF	TGCGCCAGCAGCCAAGGATTTAGCGGGGTCGCAGATACGCAGTATTTT
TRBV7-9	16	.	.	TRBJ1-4	CASSLGLSTVSEKLFF	TGTGCCAGCAGCTTAGGTCTCTCGACAGTCTCTGAAAAACTGTTTTTT
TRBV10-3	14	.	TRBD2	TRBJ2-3	CAIRWDYLTDTQYF	TGTGCCATCAGGTGGGACTACCTCACAGATACGCAGTATTTT
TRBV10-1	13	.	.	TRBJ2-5	CASSHTGEETQYF	TGCGCCAGCAGTCATACAGGAGAAGAGACCCAGTACTTC
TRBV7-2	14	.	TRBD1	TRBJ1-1	CASSNTGGDTEAFF	TGTGCCAGCAGCAATACAGGGGGCGACACTGAAGCTTTCTTT
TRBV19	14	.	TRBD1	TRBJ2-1	CASSSGTDTNEQFF	TGTGCCAGTAGTTCCGGGACAGATACCAATGAGCAGTTCTTC
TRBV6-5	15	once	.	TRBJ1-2	CASIMTTGSGYGYTF	TGTGCCAGCATTATGACCACAGGGTCTGGGTATGGCTACACCTTC
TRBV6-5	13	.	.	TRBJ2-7	CASSMTGGLEQYF	TGTGCCAGCAGTATGACAGGTGGTTTAGAGCAGTACTTC
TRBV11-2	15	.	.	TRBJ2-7	CASSLEMLVDYEQYF	TGTGCCAGCAGCTTAGAGATGTTGGTAGACTACGAGCAGTACTTC
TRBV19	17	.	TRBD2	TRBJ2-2	CASSIRLAGPPTGELFF	TGTGCCAGTAGTATAAGACTAGCGGGCCCACCCACCGGGGAGCTGTTTTTT
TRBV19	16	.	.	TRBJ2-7	CASSIEALKPLWEQYF	TGTGCCAGTAGTATAGAAGCTTTAAAGCCGCTTTGGGAGCAGTACTTC
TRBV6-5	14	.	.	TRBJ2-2	CASSNLQGTGELFF	TGTGCCAGCAGTAACTTACAGGGCACCGGGGAGCTGTTTTTT
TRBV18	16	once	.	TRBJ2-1	CASSPPGSGEYNEQFF	TGTGCCAGCTCACCACCAGGTAGCGGTGAATACAATGAGCAGTTCTTC
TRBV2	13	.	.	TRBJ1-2	CASKPSRLLGYTF	TGTGCCAGCAAACCGAGTAGACTTCTTGGCTACACCTTC